This T cell receptor (beta chain) was found in a study of blood T cell repertoires in COVID-19. Across the study: Material from acute and convalescent COVID-19 was sourced from the United States, Italy and Spain.

Clinical histories supplied by participants themselves formed the basis of cohort assignment. Measured with immunoSEQ multiplex PCR; TCRdb has only the in-frame clones, and not every one. The table records around 250,000 clones, 70% to 90% of them present only once. CDR1 is MNHNS, CDR2 SASEGT, per germline. This CDR3 comprises 16 residues. The V end lost 0 bases, the J end lost 4 bases, and 16 bases lay between the germline ends. The specimen sequenced was PBMCs or T cells enriched from blood (not recorded which). This TCR was sampled from a woman between 45 and 65 years old who had recovered from COVID-19. The V gene is TRBV6-1, the J gene TRBJ2-7; D gene unclear. CDR3: CASSEALPKAAYEQYF. The CDR3 DNA is TGTGCCAGCAGTGAAGCGCTTCCTAAAGCCGCTTACGAGCAGTACTTC.